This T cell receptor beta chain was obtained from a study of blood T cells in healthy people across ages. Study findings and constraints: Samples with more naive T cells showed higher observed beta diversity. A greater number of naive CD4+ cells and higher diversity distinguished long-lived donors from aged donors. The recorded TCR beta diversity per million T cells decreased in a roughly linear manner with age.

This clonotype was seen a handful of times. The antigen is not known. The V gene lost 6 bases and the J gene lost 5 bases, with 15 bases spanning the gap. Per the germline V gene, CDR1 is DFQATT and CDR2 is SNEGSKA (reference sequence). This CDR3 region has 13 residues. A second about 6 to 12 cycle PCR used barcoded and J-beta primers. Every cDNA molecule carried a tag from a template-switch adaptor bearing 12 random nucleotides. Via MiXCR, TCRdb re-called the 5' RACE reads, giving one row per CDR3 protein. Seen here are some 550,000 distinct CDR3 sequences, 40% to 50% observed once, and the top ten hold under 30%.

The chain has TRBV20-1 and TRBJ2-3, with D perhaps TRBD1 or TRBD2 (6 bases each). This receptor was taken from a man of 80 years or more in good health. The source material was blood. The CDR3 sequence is CSARLGGQDTQYF. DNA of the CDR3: TGCAGTGCAAGACTAGGGGGGCAAGATACGCAGTATTTT.